This T cell receptor (beta chain) was sequenced during a study of blood T cell repertoires in COVID-19. The overall study: Nucleic acid was either cDNA or gDNA, and it came from T cells, B-cell-depleted T cells, or PBMCs.

The V end lost 2 bases, the J end lost 7 bases, and 10 bases lay between the germline ends. This CDR3 has 13 amino acids. The germline gives CDR1 KGHDR, CDR2 SFDVKD. Authors' data handling: From reference gene primer amplification, estimates of nucleated cell counts were derived. Clones were sequenced by immunoSEQ multiplex PCR, and TCRdb holds only the in-frame ones, with some missing. Clone size and the V and J calls come from that table; the DNA yielded D and trimming. The table shows some 150,000 clones, with about four fifths occurring only once. This rearrangement joins TRBV24-1 to TRBJ2-5; D unclear. Sequences were obtained from peripheral blood. The TCR sequence derives from a man aged 65 to 85 with acute or convalescent COVID-19. The CDR3 nucleotides are TGTGCCACCAGTGATTCGAGGTTGGGGACCCAGTACTTC. Translating gives CATSDSRLGTQYF.